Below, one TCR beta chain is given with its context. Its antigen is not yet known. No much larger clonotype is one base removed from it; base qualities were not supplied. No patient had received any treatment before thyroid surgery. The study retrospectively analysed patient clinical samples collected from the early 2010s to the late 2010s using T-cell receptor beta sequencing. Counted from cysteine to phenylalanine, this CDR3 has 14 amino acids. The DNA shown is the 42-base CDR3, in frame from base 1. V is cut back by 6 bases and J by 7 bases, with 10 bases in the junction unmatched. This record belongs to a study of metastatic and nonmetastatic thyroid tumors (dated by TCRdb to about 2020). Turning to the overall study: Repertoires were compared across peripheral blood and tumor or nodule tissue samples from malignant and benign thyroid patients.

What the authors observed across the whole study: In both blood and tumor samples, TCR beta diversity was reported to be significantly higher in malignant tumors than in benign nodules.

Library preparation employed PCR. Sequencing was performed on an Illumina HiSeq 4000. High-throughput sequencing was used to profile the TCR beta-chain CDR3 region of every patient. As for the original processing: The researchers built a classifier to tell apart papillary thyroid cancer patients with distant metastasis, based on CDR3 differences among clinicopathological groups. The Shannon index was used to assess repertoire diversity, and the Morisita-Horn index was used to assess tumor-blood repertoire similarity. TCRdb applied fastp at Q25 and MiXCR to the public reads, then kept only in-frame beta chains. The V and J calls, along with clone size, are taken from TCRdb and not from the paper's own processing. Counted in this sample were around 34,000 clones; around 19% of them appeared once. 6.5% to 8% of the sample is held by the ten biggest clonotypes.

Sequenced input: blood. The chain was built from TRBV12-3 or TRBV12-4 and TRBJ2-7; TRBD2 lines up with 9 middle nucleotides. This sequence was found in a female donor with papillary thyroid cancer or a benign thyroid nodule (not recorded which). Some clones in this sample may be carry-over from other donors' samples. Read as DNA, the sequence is TGTGCCAGCAGCCGGGGACTAGCTTCTCGGGAGCAGTACTTC. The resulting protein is CASSRGLASREQYF.